A single sample gave rise to the 25 T cell receptor beta chains below, sequenced in a study of T cell repertoires in cytomegalovirus infection. TCRdb passed the reads through MiXCR, listing each CDR3 protein once. This sample carries 700,000 to 950,000 distinct CDR3 sequences, 32% of them seen once, and the ten largest clones take 12%. These receptors have no known antigen. Material: cultured CD8+ T cells from PBMCs, obtained from culture after CMV antigen stimulation. The receptors originated from a human donor in good health (CMV status not recorded). Some clones in this sample may be carry-over from other donors' samples.

There are a few counts of this clonotype. This chain uses TRBV6-6 with TRBJ2-2; D may be TRBD1 or TRBD2 (5 bases each). The CDR3 is 16 amino acids. CDR1 and CDR2 (germline): MNHNY, SVGAGI (reference sequence). V shed 5 bases and J shed 1 base, with 14 bases lying between them. In DNA form, the CDR3 reads TGTGCCAGCAGTGAGACCGGGACCCAGAACACCGGGGAGCTGTTTTTT. It encodes CASSETGTQNTGELFF.

This rearrangement joins TRBV4-1 to TRBJ2-3, with D perhaps TRBD1 (6 bases). V lost 3 bases to trimming and J lost 5 bases, with 12 bases between them. The germline V gene encodes CDR1 MGHRA and CDR2 YSYEKL. The CDR3 is 14 amino acids. The CDR3 DNA reads TGCGCCAGCAGCCATAGGGGGAGTGGAGATACGCAGTATTTT. Its protein product is CASSHRGSGDTQYF.

This clonotype was counted ten times or more. The CDR3 protein is CASSSTTVHQLQETQYF. As DNA, the CDR3 is TGTGCCAGCAGCTCGACTACAGTCCACCAGCTACAAGAGACCCAGTACTTC. This rearrangement joins TRBV7-2 to TRBJ2-5; possible D gene TRBD2, 5 bases. V dropped 4 bases and J dropped 2 bases, with 20 bases sitting between them. The CDR3 runs 17 residues. Per germline, CDR1 SGHTA and CDR2 FQGNSA.

The chain uses TRBV4-3 and TRBJ1-4; weak D call: TRBD1 (6 bases). Trimming took off 1 base at V and 7 bases at J, with 13 bases between the two ends. This CDR3 contains 15 residues. Germline V gene lookup returns CDR1 LGHNA and CDR2 YSLEER. Written as DNA, the CDR3 is TGCGCCAGCAGCCAAGTAATGGGGGCAGTTGAAAAACTGTTTTTT. Protein sequence: CASSQVMGAVEKLFF.

The V and J genes are TRBV15 and TRBJ2-7; 7 nucleotides align to TRBD1. The V gene end was trimmed by 3 bases and the J gene end by 3 bases; junction bases not matched to a gene: 2. The CDR3 totals 13 residues. The germline gives CDR1 LNHNV, CDR2 YYDKDF (reference sequence). CDR3 sequence (DNA): TGTGCCACCAGCAGTCGGACAGGCTACGAGCAGTACGTC. The encoded protein is CATSSRTGYEQYV.

This clonotype was observed once. The DNA of the CDR3 is TGTGCCACCAGCGACGGGACAGAAAACGTTTATGGCTACACCTTC. Amino acid sequence: CATSDGTENVYGYTF. The rearrangement links TRBV24-1 to TRBJ1-2; TRBD1 aligns across 7 bases. V lost 7 bases to trimming and J lost 5 bases; unmatched junction nucleotides: 12. The CDR3 is made up of 15 amino acids. Per the germline V gene, CDR1 is KGHDR and CDR2 is SFDVKD.

A few counts support this clonotype. The V and J genes are TRBV2 and TRBJ1-1; perhaps TRBD1 as D (6 bases). This CDR3 contains 15 residues. Germline V gene sequence: CDR1 SNHLY, CDR2 FYNNEI. V gave up 1 base and J gave up 1 base, with 10 bases separating them. CDR3 in DNA: TGTGCCAGCAGTGAAGATACAGGGACGAACACTGAAGCTTTCTTT. It specifies CASSEDTGTNTEAFF.

This chain connects TRBV4-2 to TRBJ1-2, with D perhaps TRBD1 (5 bases). V dropped 1 base and J dropped 6 bases, with 12 bases sitting between them. CDR1 and CDR2 from the germline V gene are LGHNA and YNFKEQ. The CDR3 loop spans 14 amino acids. CDR3 residues: CASSQGGDFNGYTF. CDR3 nucleotide sequence: TGTGCCAGCAGCCAAGGGGGGGATTTTAATGGCTACACCTTC.

This clonotype was seen more than once but under ten times. This chain connects TRBV11-3 to TRBJ2-5, with D perhaps TRBD1 (6 bases). Trimming removed 3 bases at V and 3 bases at J, with 11 bases between. Germline loops: CDR1 SGHNT, CDR2 YENEEA. The CDR3 sequence is 14 residues long. CDR3 DNA sequence: TGTGCCAGCAGCTTCTTGGGGGCAGAAGAGACCCAGTACTTC. Encoded protein: CASSFLGAEETQYF.

A word on this clonotype: With a much larger clone just one base away, this may be a read error. The rearrangement links TRBV7-9 to TRBJ1-1, with unresolved D. This CDR3 is 18 amino acids long. CDR1 and CDR2 from the germline V gene are SEHNR and FQNEAQ (reference sequence). CDR3 nucleotides: TGTACCAGCAGCCCCCCCGGTCCGACCATTAACATGAACACTGAAGCTTTCTTT. Translated, it gives CTSSPPGPTINMNTEAFF.

The genes are TRBV2 and TRBJ1-2; D is ambiguous. V was shortened by 8 bases and J by 4 bases, with 14 bases between the two germline ends. In germline, CDR1 is SNHLY, CDR2 FYNNEI. This CDR3 is 13 amino acids long. The CDR3 DNA follows: TGTGCCAGCTATATCGGCAGAGTCTATGGCTACACCTTC. It is translated as CASYIGRVYGYTF.

As to this clonotype: A much bigger clone sits one base away, suggesting this may be a read error. This sequence joins TRBV12-3 or TRBV12-4 and TRBJ2-3; 8 positions match TRBD1. The CDR3 consists of 15 residues. DNA for the CDR3: TGTGTCAGCAGTTTTCGGCAGGGGGCTACAGATACGCAGTATTTT. Protein sequence: CVSSFRQGATDTQYF.

This clonotype was counted many times. This chain links TRBV24-1 with TRBJ2-1; D is perhaps TRBD1 (5 bases). Trimming stripped 5 bases from V and 0 bases from J, with 19 bases between. Germline CDR1 and CDR2: KGHDR and SFDVKD. The CDR3 contains 18 residues. CDR3 nucleotide sequence: TGTGCCACCAGTGTGCCCCAGACAGACCCGAGCTCCTACAATGAGCAGTTCTTC. Translated: CATSVPQTDPSSYNEQFF.

The chain couples TRBV15 to TRBJ1-1; D perhaps matches TRBD1 (5 bases). There are 14 residues in the CDR3. Trimming removed 8 bases at V and 3 bases at J, with 16 bases between. CDR1 and CDR2 (germline): LNHNV, YYDKDF (reference sequence). The CDR3 DNA is TGTGCCACCTCCCAAGGGTGGGGGGACACTGAAGCTTTCTTT. Its protein product is CATSQGWGDTEAFF.

The V and J genes are TRBV7-6 and TRBJ2-1, with 8 bases fitting TRBD2. Germline V CDR1 and CDR2: SGHVS, FNYEAQ. After removal of 0 bases from V and 3 bases from J, the junction contained 10 bases not matched to a gene. The CDR3 spans 18 residues. The CDR3 DNA follows: TGTGCCAGCAGCTTAGCTCCCGTAGGAGCGGGGGTCTACAATGAGCAGTTCTTC. It translates to CASSLAPVGAGVYNEQFF.

The rearrangement joins TRBV7-9 to TRBJ1-2, with D possibly TRBD1 on 5 matching bases. CDR3 size: 15 residues. Trimming took off 3 bases at V and 6 bases at J, with 17 bases between the two ends. Germline V CDR1 and CDR2: SEHNR, FQNEAQ (reference sequence). The CDR3 nucleotides read TGTGCCAGCAGCTTGGGACCCGGAGCTCCCGATGGCTACACCTTC. It specifies CASSLGPGAPDGYTF.

There are a few counts of this clonotype. CDR3 sequence reads: CASSQVGVSYNEQFF. The CDR3 nucleotides are TGTGCCAGCAGTCAGGTGGGGGTCTCCTACAATGAGCAGTTCTTC. The J gene is TRBJ2-1, the V gene TRBV7-6; D could derive from TRBD1 or TRBD2 (5 bases each). Germline V gene data show CDR1 as SGHVS and CDR2 as FNYEAQ. CDR3 length equals 15 residues. The V end lost 6 bases, the J end lost 0 bases, and 12 bases lay between the germline ends.

This clonotype was counted many times. This chain joins TRBV7-8 and TRBJ2-5, with D perhaps matching TRBD2 (6 bases). V lost 1 base and J lost 2, with 14 bases in between. Germline V gene sequence: CDR1 SGHVS, CDR2 FQNEAQ. This CDR3 has 16 amino acids. CDR3: CASSLGPTRVQETQYF. As DNA, the CDR3 is TGTGCCAGCAGCTTAGGTCCGACTAGAGTACAAGAGACCCAGTACTTC. The full variable domain, in which reference TRBV7-8 and TRBJ2-5 provide the parts outside the CDR3, is GAGVSQSPRYKVAKRGQDVALRCDPISGHVSLFWYQQALGQGPEFLTYFQNEAQLDKSGLPSDRFFAERPEGSVSTLKIQRTQQEDSAVYLCASSLGPTRVQETQYFGPGTRLLVL.

In the case of this clonotype: A much larger clone differs by one base, so this may be a read error. This chain joins TRBV7-2 and TRBJ1-1; no definite D call. Germline V gene sequence: CDR1 SGHTA, CDR2 FQGNSA. The CDR3 runs to 14 residues. V was trimmed by 5 bases and J by 4 bases, leaving 14 bases between them. This chain's CDR3 is CASSRQYISTEAFF. The CDR3 DNA reads TGTGCCAGCAGCCGACAATACATCAGCACTGAAGCTTTCTTT.

This chain uses TRBV12-3 or TRBV12-4 with TRBJ2-1, with 8 bases lining up with TRBD2. The CDR3 extends over 12 amino acids. Losses at the gene ends were 5 bases for V and 16 bases for J; bases not matched to a gene: 10. The CDR3 spells CASSEGRLALFF. The CDR3, as DNA: TGTGCCAGCAGTGAGGGGAGACTAGCGCTTTTCTTC.

This chain connects TRBV11-1 to TRBJ1-2; 7 nucleotides align to TRBD1. The germline CDR1 and CDR2 sequences are SGHAT and FQDESV (reference sequence). V was clipped by 3 bases and J by 3 bases; unmatched bases: 13. The CDR3 is 17 amino acids. The CDR3 here is CASSLGTSGGAHYGYTF. DNA for the CDR3: TGTGCCAGCAGCTTGGGAACCTCAGGGGGAGCACACTATGGCTACACCTTC.

This clonotype has ten or more counts. J is TRBJ2-1 and V is TRBV7-6, with 10 bases aligning to TRBD2. Germline V gene lookup returns CDR1 SGHVS and CDR2 FNYEAQ. V trimming: 8 bases; J trimming: 3 bases; junction bases outside the gene matches: 7. CDR3 length: 15 amino acids. CDR3 region: CASLPSGGSYNEQFF. The CDR3 nucleotides are TGTGCCAGCCTACCTAGCGGGGGTAGCTACAATGAGCAGTTCTTC.

The chain recombines TRBV2 with TRBJ1-2; D not certain. The ends were cut back, 3 bases at V and 8 bases at J, with 13 bases in the middle. The CDR3 length is 13 residues. The germline CDR1 and CDR2 sequences are SNHLY and FYNNEI. The CDR3 coding sequence is TGTGCCAGCAGTGAGGTCTCGCCGAGGGGCTACACCTTC. Its translation: CASSEVSPRGYTF.

There are a few counts of this clonotype. The chain couples TRBV7-9 to TRBJ2-1, with 14 bases aligning to TRBD2. After removal of 4 bases from V and 9 bases from J, the junction contained 8 bases not matched to a gene. Germline V gene data show CDR1 as SEHNR and CDR2 as FQNEAQ (reference sequence). This CDR3 region has 16 residues. The CDR3 bases are TGTGCCAGCAGCTCCGGGACTAGCGGGGGCTGGAGTGAGCAGTTCTTC. This gives the protein CASSSGTSGGWSEQFF.

The V gene is TRBV24-1, the J gene TRBJ2-1, with D perhaps matching TRBD2 (7 bases). V was shortened by 4 bases and J by 6 bases, with 12 bases between the two germline ends. This CDR3 contains 14 residues. Germline CDR1 KGHDR, CDR2 SFDVKD. CDR3 nucleotide sequence: TGTGCCACCAGTGAGGGCGGGGGCCTCAATGAGCAGTTCTTC. Translation gives CATSEGGGLNEQFF.